The 26 T cell receptor beta chains in this list originate from one sample, sequenced in a study of human T cells and chemical hapten exposure. TCRdb fed the RACE reads into MiXCR, producing one record per CDR3 protein. The repertoire consists of 95,000 to 150,000 distinct CDR3 sequences, with about 10% occurring once and the leading ten covering about 2.4%. Time point specified: patch test 3, about 24 weeks after DPC sensitization. Regarding treatment: therapeutic diphenylcyclopropenone sensitization with weekly scalp DPC. The material was whole blood, obtained in connection with sensitization to the hapten diphenylcyclopropenone (DPC). These receptors were collected from a woman aged 45-65 years with alopecia areata. Some clones in this sample may be carry-over from other donors' samples.

This clonotype has a count of ten or more. The chain employs TRBV4-2 and TRBJ2-3; D is uncertain. The CDR3 covers 12 residues. The V and J ends lost 3 bases and 2 bases respectively, with 3 bases between them. The germline CDR1 and CDR2 sequences are LGHNA and YNFKEQ. The chain's CDR3 is CASSQDTDTQYF. The CDR3 DNA follows: TGTGCCAGCAGCCAGGACACAGATACGCAGTATTTT.

This clonotype was picked up a small number of times. V and J are TRBV6-6 and TRBJ1-6; the D is unclear. This CDR3 contains 12 residues. Germline V lookup: CDR1 MNHNY, CDR2 SVGAGI (reference sequence). Trimming removed 4 bases from V and 14 bases from J, with 12 bases in between. The CDR3 nucleotides are TGTGCCAGCAGTTTGGGGTCAGCGGCCCTCCACTTT. This translates into CASSLGSAALHF.

The chain has TRBV29-1 and TRBJ2-3; the match to TRBD2 covers 11 bases. The CDR3 runs to 15 residues. The germline CDR1 and CDR2 sequences are SQVTM and ANQGSEA. V lost 4 bases, J lost 1 base, and 4 bases stayed unmatched. The CDR3, as DNA: TGCAGCGTTGTCCCACTAGCGGGGGGCACAGATACGCAGTATTTT. This gives the protein CSVVPLAGGTDTQYF.

This clonotype appeared many times. The V gene is TRBV5-1, the J gene TRBJ2-1; TRBD1 or TRBD2 may be the D gene (7 bases each). The CDR3 length is 15 residues. Germline V lookup: CDR1 SGHRS, CDR2 YFSETQ. Trimming cost V 8 bases and J 0 bases, with 15 bases left between them. DNA for the CDR3: TGCGCCAGTTCAGGGGGACTAAGCTCCTACAATGAGCAGTTCTTC. Amino acids: CASSGGLSSYNEQFF.

This clonotype was picked up many times. Here the CDR3 DNA reads TGTGCCAGCAGCCCGAGGGGGACAGGGCAGGAGACCCAGTACTTC. This encodes CASSPRGTGQETQYF. The chain links TRBV9 to TRBJ2-5, with TRBD1 matching over 9 bases. This CDR3 contains 15 residues. Germline CDR1 SGDLS, CDR2 YYNGEE. V was pared by 4 bases and J by 5 bases, with 9 bases of the junction left unmatched.

This clonotype has a count of ten or more. The CDR3 here is CASSQVPTTEQFF. In DNA, the CDR3 is TGTGCCAGCAGCCAAGTTCCAACAACCGAGCAGTTCTTC. The chain employs TRBV14 and TRBJ2-1; D call uncertain. The ends were cut back, 1 base at V and 10 bases at J, with 11 bases in the middle. CDR1 is SGHDN and CDR2 is FVKESK in the germline V gene. The CDR3 has 13 residues.

This clonotype was observed many times. The gene calls are TRBV29-1 and TRBJ2-3; no reliable D call. Trimming stripped 0 bases from V and 6 bases from J, with 16 bases between. This CDR3 is 15 amino acids long. Germline values: CDR1 SQVTM, CDR2 ANQGSEA. The DNA of the CDR3 is TGCAGCGTTGAAGATACCCCACTCGCTCGGGATACGCAGTATTTT. This codes for CSVEDTPLARDTQYF.

This rearrangement joins TRBV7-2 to TRBJ1-5; D ambiguous. There are 15 residues in the CDR3. V was cut by 2 bases and J by 5 bases, with 13 bases left in between. Germline V lookup: CDR1 SGHTA, CDR2 FQGNSA. CDR3 protein: CASSLRGEVYQPQHF. The CDR3 coding sequence is TGTGCCAGCAGCTTACGGGGAGAGGTTTATCAGCCCCAGCATTTT.

This clonotype has ten or more counts. The CDR3 DNA sequence: TGTGCCACTCATGCCCTAAGGGCGGGAGGAGAGACCCAGTACTTC. Amino acids: CATHALRAGGETQYF. The chain has TRBV13 and TRBJ2-5, with 8 bases identical to TRBD2. The CDR3 is 15 amino acids. Germline-derived CDR1 and CDR2 are PRHDT and FYEKMQ (reference sequence). Trimming took 10 bases from V and 4 from J; bases not matched to a gene: 14.

This sequence joins TRBV10-2 and TRBJ2-7; 7 nucleotides agree with TRBD1. The ends lost 7 bases at V and 5 bases at J; junction bases unmatched: 11. CDR1 is WSHSY and CDR2 is SAAADI in the germline V gene. The CDR3 has 14 residues. As DNA, the CDR3 is TGCGCCAGCACTATCCCAGGGGGTAGCCACGAGCAGTACTTC. Translation: CASTIPGGSHEQYF.

The sample holds many counts of this clonotype. The chain combines TRBV24-1 with TRBJ2-3; 9 bases agree with TRBD2. The germline V gene has CDR1 KGHDR and CDR2 SFDVKD. V gave up 1 base and J gave up 0 bases; unmatched junction bases: 7. The CDR3 contains 18 residues. In nucleotides, the CDR3 is TGTGCCACCAGTGATTTTCCCACAGCGGGAGGAAGCACAGATACGCAGTATTTT. Translated: CATSDFPTAGGSTDTQYF.

This clonotype was found a few times. The chain uses TRBV29-1 and TRBJ2-7; the match to TRBD1 covers 9 bases. The junction had 12 bases not matched to a gene; V was cut back by 7 bases and J by 5 bases. The germline V gene has CDR1 SQVTM and CDR2 ANQGSEA. The length of the CDR3 is 14 residues. The CDR3 sequence is CSAGYTGGKDEQYF. The CDR3 nucleotides are TGCAGCGCCGGATACACAGGGGGCAAGGACGAGCAGTACTTC.

This chain uses TRBV9 with TRBJ1-1; D perhaps matches TRBD1 (5 bases). This CDR3 has 14 residues. Germline V lookup: CDR1 SGDLS, CDR2 YYNGEE. V lost 4 bases and J 4 bases, leaving 14 bases between the germline ends. The CDR3, as DNA: TGTGCCAGCAGCCTAACTTCTGGGGGCACTGAAGCTTTCTTT. Translation gives CASSLTSGGTEAFF.

This clonotype has more than one count but fewer than ten. The V call is TRBV28, the J call TRBJ1-5; D is unclear. CDR1 and CDR2 (germline): MDHEN, SYDVKM. CDR3 length: 12 amino acids. V lost 3 bases, J lost 7 bases, and 7 bases lay in between. The CDR3 region is CASSFPFQPQHF. CDR3 coding DNA: TGTGCCAGCAGTTTCCCGTTCCAGCCCCAGCATTTT.

This clonotype was seen at least ten times. V and J are TRBV6-1 and TRBJ2-7; no clear D. Germline V gives CDR1 MNHNS, CDR2 SASEGT. The CDR3 contains 11 residues. Between the trimmed V and J ends, which lost 2 bases and 6 bases, there was a span of 5 bases. The CDR3, as DNA: TGTGCCAGCAGTGAATTGGGCGAGCAGTACTTC. It codes for CASSELGEQYF.

The gene calls are TRBV20-1 and TRBJ1-2; D unclear. The CDR3 runs 11 residues. Trimming left V 6 bases short and J 14 bases short, with 19 bases between. Germline values: CDR1 DFQATT, CDR2 SNEGSKA (reference sequence). The CDR3 nucleotides read TGCAGTGCCCCGTTGGAGGCGTTGAGTACCTTC. It yields the protein CSAPLEALSTF.

This clonotype was seen at least ten times. V and J are TRBV20-1 and TRBJ2-3, with D possibly TRBD2 on 5 matching bases. V lost 4 bases and J lost 3, with 11 bases in between. The CDR3 is 13 amino acids. Germline V CDR1 and CDR2: DFQATT, SNEGSKA (reference sequence). The CDR3 DNA reads as TGCAGTGCTACACAAGCGGAAACAGATACGCAGTATTTT. It encodes CSATQAETDTQYF.

This clonotype was picked up many times. The chain joins TRBV7-9 to TRBJ1-6, with D hard to call. Germline V gene lookup returns CDR1 SEHNR and CDR2 FQNEAQ (reference sequence). This CDR3 spans 14 amino acids. V was trimmed by 4 bases and J by 10 bases, leaving 14 bases between them. The CDR3 bases are TGTGCCAGCAGCTCAATCCGCAGGCCCTCACCCCTCCACTTT. The encoded protein is CASSSIRRPSPLHF.

This chain links TRBV7-8 with TRBJ1-1; D call uncertain. This CDR3 region has 14 residues. The V gene lost 6 bases and the J gene lost 4 bases, with 15 bases spanning the gap. Germline CDR1 and CDR2: SGHVS and FQNEAQ. CDR3 region: CASSDAGYGTEAFF. The DNA for the CDR3 is TGTGCCAGCAGTGACGCGGGGTACGGCACTGAAGCTTTCTTT.

This clonotype has just a few counts. The chain combines TRBV7-2 with TRBJ1-6; 12 nucleotides agree with TRBD1. CDR3 length equals 15 residues. V shed 5 bases, J shed 12 bases, and the junction held 8 bases outside the gene matches. The germline CDR1 and CDR2 sequences are SGHTA and FQGNSA. The CDR3 protein is CASSQGTGGLQPLHF. The CDR3 coding sequence is TGTGCCAGCAGCCAAGGGACAGGGGGCCTCCAACCCCTCCACTTT.

This clonotype was recorded a few times. The V gene is TRBV7-8, the J gene TRBJ2-7; D could derive from TRBD1 or TRBD2 (5 bases each). Germline V gives CDR1 SGHVS, CDR2 FQNEAQ. This CDR3 comprises 16 residues. The V end was cut by 3 bases, the J end by 2 bases, with 17 bases between. This CDR3 is CASSFKILGTTYEQYF. DNA of the CDR3: TGTGCCAGCAGCTTTAAGATTTTGGGGACCACCTACGAGCAGTACTTC.

The CDR3 sequence is CATSRVVGAQAGFPYEQYF. CDR3 in DNA: TGTGCCACCAGCAGAGTGGTTGGGGCCCAAGCGGGATTCCCCTACGAGCAGTACTTC. The chain combines TRBV15 with TRBJ2-7; TRBD2 agrees at 7 bases. Germline CDR1 and CDR2: LNHNV and YYDKDF (reference sequence). CDR3 size: 19 residues. V was pared by 1 base and J by 2 bases, with 17 bases of the junction left unmatched.

V usage is TRBV10-3 and J usage is TRBJ1-3, with D hard to call. Deletions cut 10 bases from V and 0 bases from J, with 16 bases between. This CDR3 spans 15 amino acids. The germline gives CDR1 ENHRY, CDR2 SYGVKD. CDR3 sequence (DNA): TGTGCCACTAAGGGTGTTGCCAGCTCTGGAAACACCATATATTTT. Translated, it gives CATKGVASSGNTIYF.

The chain is built from TRBV29-1 and TRBJ1-2; D perhaps matches TRBD1 (5 bases). The CDR3 loop spans 11 amino acids. V lost 0 bases and J lost 6, with 5 bases in between. Germline V lookup: CDR1 SQVTM, CDR2 ANQGSEA. The CDR3 sequence: CSVEEGHGYTF. For the CDR3, the DNA is TGCAGCGTTGAAGAGGGGCATGGCTACACCTTC.

The sample holds a few counts of this clonotype. The chain is built from TRBV20-1 and TRBJ2-1; D is undetermined. The V gene lost 0 bases and the J gene lost 5 bases, with 17 bases spanning the gap. CDR1 is DFQATT and CDR2 is SNEGSKA in the germline V gene (reference sequence). This CDR3 spans 16 amino acids. The CDR3 DNA reads TGCAGTGCTAGAGAGATTCGGACCCCGCTCCACAATGAGCAGTTCTTC. Translation: CSAREIRTPLHNEQFF.

At least ten counts were recorded for this clonotype. The chain recombines TRBV27 with TRBJ2-7; D is possibly TRBD2 (6 bases). The CDR3 length is 13 residues. The V and J ends lost 4 bases and 0 bases respectively, with 7 bases between them. Germline loops: CDR1 MNHEY, CDR2 SMNVEV (reference sequence). The CDR3 DNA reads as TGTGCCAGCAGTTGGAGGGACTCCTACGAGCAGTACTTC. This translates into CASSWRDSYEQYF.